What follows is one T cell receptor beta chain and its context. The data are from a study of T cell responses to AZD1222 COVID-19 vaccine. Sequencing was performed with immunoSEQ multiplex PCR; in TCRdb, only in-frame clones are kept and a portion is missing. The sample yields 100,000 to 150,000 clones, 65% to 90% seen once. Pooling was applied to second doses at about 4 or about 12 weeks. The sequenced sample was peripheral blood, obtained 28 days after the second AZD1222 dose. The clonotype was recovered from an adult who received the AZD1222 COVID-19 vaccine.

CDR3 nucleotides: TGCAGTGCTAGTTCACCCCCGTTAGGAGATCAGCCCCAGCATTTT. It is translated as CSASSPPLGDQPQHF. The chain recombines TRBV20-1 with TRBJ1-5; no firm D call. Trimming pared 3 bases from V and 5 bases from J, leaving 17 bases between. The germline CDR1 and CDR2 sequences are DFQATT and SNEGSKA (reference sequence). This CDR3 is built from 15 residues.